The rows below give T cell receptor beta chains drawn from one sample of a study of technical replicates of blood from a few donors. The method was immunoSEQ multiplex PCR; TCRdb's version includes in-frame clones alone and lacks a portion of them. The sample has tens of thousands of clones; around nine tenths are singletons. The sequencing sample was made of PBMCs. Source of these receptors: a human donor in good health. Some clones in this sample may be carry-over from other donors' samples. Both conserved end residues are part of each CDR3. Fields, in order: CDR3 DNA, CDR3 protein, J gene, D gene, V gene, clone size. A D gene is named only where the DNA matches it firmly. Not every row has a clone size; where given, it reads once, few, many or a size class.

TGTGCCAGCAGCTTAGCGATCCGGGGAGATACGCAGTATTTT	CASSLAIRGDTQYF	TRBJ2-3	.	TRBV7-2	.
TGCGCCAGCAGCTTTCAAGTGGGGCTCTCGAACACTGAAGCTTTCTTT	CASSFQVGLSNTEAFF	TRBJ1-1	.	TRBV5-1	.
TGTGCTAGTGTTTGGCCGGGAGGGCCCGGGGTCTCTGAGCAGTTCTTC	CASVWPGGPGVSEQFF	TRBJ2-1	TRBD2	TRBV12-5	.
TGTGCCAGCAGCACCCGACAGGGGGCCCCCGGGGAGCTGTTTTTT	CASSTRQGAPGELFF	TRBJ2-2	TRBD1	TRBV7-2	.
TGTGCCAGCAGCGTCATCGGGGACAGGGGGCTCGATACGCAGTATTTT	CASSVIGDRGLDTQYF	TRBJ2-3	TRBD1	TRBV9	.
TGTGCCAGCAGCTTAGTAGGGGGCAAGGGCAATCAGCCCCAGCATTTT	CASSLVGGKGNQPQHF	TRBJ1-5	TRBD1	TRBV7-2	few
TGTGCCAGCAGTTTACAGGGGTGGGGCAATGAGCAGTTCTTC	CASSLQGWGNEQFF	TRBJ2-1	.	TRBV27	.
TGTGCCAGCAGCTTCTCGACTAGCGGGGATAGGTACCAAGAGACCCAGTACTTC	CASSFSTSGDRYQETQYF	TRBJ2-5	TRBD2	TRBV7-9	few
TGTGCCAGCAGTTTGGCGGGGGGGTACGAGCAGTACTTC	CASSLAGGYEQYF	TRBJ2-7	TRBD2	TRBV27	once
TGCGCCAGCAGCCAAGACGCCGGCAGAGGGGGTTCCTACGAGCAGTACTTC	CASSQDAGRGGSYEQYF	TRBJ2-7	.	TRBV4-1	.
TGTGCCAGCAGCCCCGGGACAGGAGTAGAGGGGACCCAGTACTTC	CASSPGTGVEGTQYF	TRBJ2-5	TRBD1	TRBV11-2	.
TGTGCCAGTAGTTCCCAGACTAGCGGGAGGGGCATTGAGCAGTTCTTC	CASSSQTSGRGIEQFF	TRBJ2-1	TRBD2	TRBV19	once
TGTGCCAGCAGCTCACTTCCTCCCGGGACAGTAAATCAGCCCCAGCATTTT	CASSSLPPGTVNQPQHF	TRBJ1-5	TRBD1	TRBV7-2	.
TGTGCCAGTAGTATTAATCCTCGAGGGACAGGGGGGGAGATACGGACCAAAAACATTCAGTACTTC	CASSINPRGTGGEIRTKNIQYF	TRBJ2-4	TRBD1	TRBV19	few
TGTGCCAGCAGTTCCCGGGGGGGGCCCTACAATGAGCAGTTCTTC	CASSSRGGPYNEQFF	TRBJ2-1	TRBD2	TRBV6-5	.
TGTGCCAGCAGCGTGGACAGGGGGCAAGTTAGTCAGCCCCAGCATTTT	CASSVDRGQVSQPQHF	TRBJ1-5	TRBD1	TRBV2	once
TGTGCCAGCACCCTCCTAGGACAGACTAATTCACCCCTCCACTTT	CASTLLGQTNSPLHF	TRBJ1-6	.	TRBV6-1	.
TGTGCCAGCAGCCCCGCGGCCGGGAAATGGTTCGAGCAGTACTTC	CASSPAAGKWFEQYF	TRBJ2-7	.	TRBV9	once
TGCTCGTTGGAAACTAGCTCCTACAATGAGCAGTTCTTC	CSLETSSYNEQFF	TRBJ2-1	.	TRBV29-1	.
TGTGCCAGCAGCGGGGGGGTTTCGGTGAAGGCCGGGGAGCTGTTTTTT	CASSGGVSVKAGELFF	TRBJ2-2	TRBD2	TRBV7-3	.
TGTGCCAGCTCACTACAGGGACGTGGAGCTTTCTTT	CASSLQGRGAFF	TRBJ1-1	.	TRBV18	once
TGCGCCAGCGTATACCGGGACAGGGCCTACGAGCAGTACTTC	CASVYRDRAYEQYF	TRBJ2-7	TRBD1	TRBV23-1	.
TGTGCCAGCTCCGTGACAGGGGAGACAGATACGCAGTATTTT	CASSVTGETDTQYF	TRBJ2-3	TRBD1	TRBV18	.
TGTGCCAGCAGCAGGGACAGGAACTCTGGAAACACCATATATTTT	CASSRDRNSGNTIYF	TRBJ1-3	TRBD1	TRBV7-2	.
TGCGCCAGCAGCTTGGTCTCAGGGGTTGATGGCTACACCTTC	CASSLVSGVDGYTF	TRBJ1-2	.	TRBV5-1	once
TGTGCCAGCAGCATCCGACAGGGGCCTATCTATAATTCACCCCTCCACTTT	CASSIRQGPIYNSPLHF	TRBJ1-6	TRBD1	TRBV13	once
TGTGCCAGCAGCACGGACAGGGGGTGGTCGAACACCGGGGAGCTGTTTTTT	CASSTDRGWSNTGELFF	TRBJ2-2	TRBD1	TRBV7-6	medium-sized
TGTGCCAGCAGTTACCACGCCGGGACAGGGGACGCCGAGCAGTACTTC	CASSYHAGTGDAEQYF	TRBJ2-7	TRBD1	TRBV6-5	.
TGCGCCAGCAGCCAACGGACAGGGGGATATGGCTACACCTTC	CASSQRTGGYGYTF	TRBJ1-2	TRBD1	TRBV4-3	.
TGTGCCAGCAGTTTGGGGTCCGGGACAGACCTTTTTGAGCAGTACTTC	CASSLGSGTDLFEQYF	TRBJ2-7	TRBD1	TRBV5-5	.
TGTGCCAGCAGTGAAGCCAGAAACCTAGTCACAGATACGCAGTATTTT	CASSEARNLVTDTQYF	TRBJ2-3	.	TRBV6-1	.
TGTGCCTGGAGTGTCCAGGAGACCCAGTACTTC	CAWSVQETQYF	TRBJ2-5	.	TRBV30	.
TGTGCCATCAGTGAGTCGAGGCGTTCCGAGCAGTACTTC	CAISESRRSEQYF	TRBJ2-7	.	TRBV10-3	.
TGTGCCAGCAGTGAACCGGGACAGTTTCCCGGGGAGCTGTTTTTT	CASSEPGQFPGELFF	TRBJ2-2	TRBD1	TRBV6-1	.
TGTGCCAGCAGTTTTATCGGGACAGGGAACTACGAGCAGTACTTC	CASSFIGTGNYEQYF	TRBJ2-7	TRBD1	TRBV27	.
TGCGCCAGCAGCTTGGCCGGGACAGGGGGCTGGGATACGCAGTATTTT	CASSLAGTGGWDTQYF	TRBJ2-3	TRBD1	TRBV5-1	.